This is a list of T cell receptor beta chains from one sample in a study of blood T cell repertoires in COVID-19. The protocol was immunoSEQ multiplex PCR, while the TCRdb copy is restricted to in-frame clones and leaves out a portion. Of about 430,000 clones in the sample, about 87% were seen once. The material sequenced was peripheral blood. The source of these receptors is a man aged 18 to 29 with COVID-19, enrolled during active disease. Both conserved end residues are part of each CDR3. A D gene is named only where the DNA matches it firmly. Not all rows give a size; the values are once, few, many and, for expanded clones, a class.

v_call	j_call	clone_size	d_call	cdr3_aa	cdr3_nt
TRBV12-3/TRBV12-4	TRBJ1-5	.	.	CASSLASNQPQHF	TGTGCCAGCAGTTTGGCCAGTAATCAGCCCCAGCATTTT
TRBV6-5	TRBJ1-1	once	TRBD1	CASSTDRGTEAFF	TGTGCCAGCAGTACGGACAGGGGCACTGAAGCTTTCTTT
TRBV6-5	TRBJ1-5	.	TRBD1	CASSRGQGGNQPQHF	TGTGCCAGCAGTCGGGGACAGGGCGGCAATCAGCCCCAGCATTTT
TRBV27	TRBJ1-5	.	.	CASSFNPGGNQPQHF	TGTGCCAGCAGCTTTAATCCGGGGGGAAATCAGCCCCAGCATTTT
TRBV6-1	TRBJ2-3	.	.	CASSDARAGPTDTQYF	TGTGCCAGCAGTGATGCTCGGGCGGGTCCCACAGATACGCAGTATTTT
TRBV28	TRBJ1-5	.	.	CASSFPRGGRYSNQPQHF	TGTGCCAGCAGTTTCCCGCGGGGCGGTCGATATAGCAATCAGCCCCAGCATTTT
TRBV25-1	TRBJ2-7	.	TRBD1	CASSQGGTGRYEQYF	TGTGCCAGCAGCCAAGGAGGGACAGGGCGGTACGAGCAGTACTTC
TRBV18	TRBJ2-1	once	.	CASSPPGRGSYNEQFF	TGTGCCAGCTCACCCCCCGGGCGGGGCTCCTACAATGAGCAGTTCTTC
TRBV5-1	TRBJ1-1	.	TRBD1	CASSEGQGRHTEAFF	TGCGCCAGCAGCGAAGGACAGGGGAGGCACACTGAAGCTTTCTTT
TRBV27	TRBJ2-2	.	TRBD1	CASKKGTGANTGELFF	TGTGCCAGCAAAAAGGGCACAGGGGCGAACACCGGGGAGCTGTTTTTT
TRBV7-9	TRBJ2-3	once	TRBD2	CASRRGTSGRASTDTQYF	TGTGCCAGCAGACGTGGGACTAGCGGGAGGGCGAGCACAGATACGCAGTATTTT
TRBV7-9	TRBJ1-4	.	.	CASSLGPPNQEKLFF	TGTGCCAGCAGCTTAGGGCCCCCAAATCAGGAAAAACTGTTTTTT
TRBV7-3	TRBJ2-2	.	TRBD2	CASTPGLAGPNTGELFF	TGTGCCAGCACCCCGGGACTAGCGGGACCGAACACCGGGGAGCTGTTTTTT
TRBV2	TRBJ2-2	once	TRBD1	CASSEGTGGTGELFF	TGTGCCAGCAGTGAGGGGACAGGAGGCACCGGGGAGCTGTTTTTT
TRBV18	TRBJ2-2	.	.	CAGGSTDTGELFF	TGTGCCGGAGGTTCTACGGACACCGGGGAGCTGTTTTTT
TRBV5-4	TRBJ2-2	.	TRBD2	CASSFQRESGTGELFF	TGTGCCAGCAGCTTTCAGCGGGAGTCAGGCACCGGGGAGCTGTTTTTT
TRBV6-2/TRBV6-3	TRBJ1-3	.	TRBD1	CASSYQGGLSGNTIYF	TGTGCCAGCAGTTACCAGGGGGGACTCTCTGGAAACACCATATATTTT
TRBV20-1	TRBJ2-5	.	TRBD2	CSASSVAGGPQETQYF	TGCAGTGCTAGTAGTGTCGCGGGGGGGCCCCAAGAGACCCAGTACTTC
TRBV25-1	TRBJ2-7	once	TRBD1	CASTSGQGTYEQYF	TGTGCCAGCACATCGGGACAGGGCACCTACGAGCAGTACTTC
TRBV3-1/TRBV3-2	TRBJ1-2	.	.	CASSQRGGGEGKGYTF	TGTGCCAGCAGCCAGAGGGGAGGAGGGGAAGGGAAAGGCTACACCTTC
TRBV10-2	TRBJ1-2	.	TRBD1	CASSDSGQRYGYTF	TGCGCCAGCAGTGATTCGGGACAGAGATATGGCTACACCTTC
TRBV10-3	TRBJ2-1	.	.	CAVGGLENNEQFF	TGTGCCGTGGGGGGGCTTGAAAACAATGAGCAGTTCTTC
TRBV6-5	TRBJ1-3	.	TRBD1	CASSYLGTETGNTIYF	TGTGCCAGCAGTTACCTTGGGACAGAGACTGGAAACACCATATATTTT
TRBV19	TRBJ2-7	.	.	CASSTLDIAYEQYF	TGTGCCAGTAGTACCCTCGACATAGCCTACGAGCAGTACTTC
TRBV7-6	TRBJ2-7	.	TRBD1	CASSPTGGPYEQYF	TGTGCCAGCAGCCCTACAGGGGGTCCCTACGAGCAGTACTTC
TRBV18	TRBJ1-4	.	.	CASSPLGGVDEKLFF	TGTGCCAGCTCACCACTAGGAGGGGTGGATGAAAAACTGTTTTTT
TRBV27	TRBJ2-7	.	TRBD2	CASSFSAGPYEQYF	TGTGCCAGCAGTTTTTCAGCGGGACCATACGAGCAGTACTTC
TRBV6-5	TRBJ1-1	.	.	CASTTTREDTEAFF	TGTGCCAGCACCACGACCCGGGAGGACACTGAAGCTTTCTTT
TRBV11-2	TRBJ1-2	.	.	CASSTTTSPYGYTF	TGTGCCAGCAGCACTACGACGAGCCCCTATGGCTACACCTTC
TRBV19	TRBJ1-5	.	.	CASSSGPGAFNQPQHF	TGTGCCAGTAGTTCCGGACCTGGGGCCTTCAATCAGCCCCAGCATTTT
TRBV5-1	TRBJ1-1	.	TRBD1	CASSLGTGGMMNTEAFF	TGCGCCAGCAGCTTAGGGACAGGGGGTATGATGAACACTGAAGCTTTCTTT
TRBV11-1	TRBJ2-2	.	.	CAAKQGRTNTGELFF	TGTGCCGCAAAGCAAGGACGGACAAACACCGGGGAGCTGTTTTTT
TRBV30	TRBJ1-2	.	.	CAWSPQPGNGYTF	TGTGCCTGGAGTCCCCAACCAGGCAATGGCTACACCTTC
TRBV15	TRBJ2-3	.	.	CATSLFREKADTQYF	TGTGCCACCAGCCTCTTCAGGGAAAAGGCGGATACGCAGTATTTT
TRBV19	TRBJ1-1	.	.	CASSIGGQLNTEAFF	TGTGCCAGTAGTATCGGGGGGCAACTGAACACTGAAGCTTTCTTT
TRBV14	TRBJ2-2	.	.	CASRRDANTGELFF	TGTGCCAGCAGGCGGGATGCGAACACCGGGGAGCTGTTTTTT
TRBV2	TRBJ2-7	.	.	CASIYEQYF	TGTGCCAGCATATACGAGCAGTACTTC
TRBV14	TRBJ1-3	.	.	CASSQVGGISGNTIYF	TGTGCCAGCAGCCAAGTTGGCGGGATCTCTGGAAACACCATATATTTT
TRBV19	TRBJ2-5	.	.	CASSIITGETQYF	TGTGCCAGTAGTATCATAACCGGAGAGACCCAGTACTTC
TRBV5-1	TRBJ1-1	.	TRBD1	CASSVGQGNTEAFF	TGCGCCAGCAGCGTGGGACAGGGCAACACTGAAGCTTTCTTT
TRBV2	TRBJ2-1	.	.	CASEGGAYNEQFF	TGTGCCAGCGAGGGCGGGGCGTACAATGAGCAGTTCTTC
TRBV12-5	TRBJ2-1	.	TRBD2	CASGSAGTSGIYNEQFF	TGTGCTAGTGGTTCCGCCGGGACTAGCGGGATTTACAATGAGCAGTTCTTC
TRBV7-3	TRBJ1-1	.	.	CASSLLWRDTEAFF	TGTGCCAGCAGCTTACTGTGGCGGGACACTGAAGCTTTCTTT
TRBV10-3	TRBJ2-3	.	TRBD2	CAISSWDGTSGGPTDTQYF	TGTGCCATCAGTAGTTGGGACGGGACTAGCGGGGGTCCCACAGATACGCAGTATTTT
TRBV28	TRBJ1-4	.	.	CASSEKNEKLFF	TGTGCCAGCAGTGAGAAAAATGAAAAACTGTTTTTT
TRBV30	TRBJ2-1	.	.	CAWSVRSWAGRNEQFF	TGTGCCTGGAGTGTACGAAGTTGGGCGGGAAGGAATGAGCAGTTCTTC
TRBV11-2	TRBJ2-1	.	TRBD2	CASSLGLAGEDEQFF	TGTGCCAGCAGCTTAGGGTTAGCGGGGGAGGATGAGCAGTTCTTC
TRBV9	TRBJ2-7	.	TRBD1	CASSPPGQSPYEQYF	TGTGCCAGCAGCCCACCGGGACAGAGTCCCTACGAGCAGTACTTC
TRBV5-5	TRBJ1-1	.	TRBD1	CASREDSGQAYEAFF	TGTGCCAGCAGAGAAGATTCGGGACAGGCCTATGAAGCTTTCTTT
TRBV7-8	TRBJ2-7	once	TRBD2	CASSSLIAGMDEQYF	TGTGCCAGCAGCTCCCTGATAGCGGGTATGGACGAGCAGTACTTC
TRBV27	TRBJ2-7	.	.	CASSLSFSSYEQYF	TGTGCCAGCAGTTTATCGTTCTCGTCCTACGAGCAGTACTTC
TRBV5-4	TRBJ1-1	.	TRBD1	CASSSERGQGTEAFF	TGTGCCAGCAGCTCTGAGAGGGGGCAGGGCACTGAAGCTTTCTTT
TRBV5-8	TRBJ1-5	.	.	CASSLQVQPQHF	TGTGCCAGCAGCTTGCAGGTCCAGCCCCAGCATTTT
TRBV3-1/TRBV3-2	TRBJ2-7	.	TRBD1	CASSSQQGYEQYF	TGTGCCAGCAGCTCCCAACAGGGGTACGAGCAGTACTTC
TRBV7-3	TRBJ2-5	.	TRBD1	CASSRDRGETQYF	TGTGCCAGCAGCCGGGACAGGGGGGAGACCCAGTACTTC
TRBV14	TRBJ2-1	.	.	CASSPSRLTSGGRNEQFF	TGTGCCAGCAGCCCATCTCGCCTAACTAGTGGAGGTCGAAATGAGCAGTTCTTC
TRBV5-4	TRBJ2-3	.	.	CASSLWGGTDTQYF	TGTGCCAGCAGCTTGTGGGGAGGCACAGATACGCAGTATTTT